Listed below are T cell receptor beta chains from one sample, sequenced in a study of blood T cell repertoires in COVID-19. This table comes from immunoSEQ multiplex PCR, and its TCRdb copy is limited to in-frame clones, with some not included. The data hold 200,000 to 250,000 clones, with nearly 90% observed a single time. Sequencing was done on a sample of PBMCs or T cells enriched from blood (not recorded which). The receptors shown here come from a man aged 25 to 40 who had been exposed to COVID-19. CDR3s include the opening cysteine and the closing phenylalanine or tryptophan. D genes are given only for firm matches. Expanded clones are given a class, and other clones once, few, many or no size at all.

TRBJ2-2	.	15	TRBD2	TRBV7-9	CASSSSSGGTGELFF	TGTGCCAGCAGCTCTTCTAGCGGGGGCACCGGGGAGCTGTTTTTT
TRBJ1-3	.	15	TRBD1	TRBV10-3	CAITRDRGSGNTIYF	TGTGCCATCACCCGGGACAGGGGGTCTGGAAACACCATATATTTT
TRBJ2-5	.	16	.	TRBV19	CASSPQGAGDQETQYF	TGTGCCAGTAGTCCCCAGGGGGCGGGGGACCAAGAGACCCAGTACTTC
TRBJ1-1	.	14	TRBD1	TRBV7-3	CASSPDRVKTEAFF	TGTGCCAGCAGCCCGGACAGGGTCAAAACTGAAGCTTTCTTT
TRBJ2-7	.	15	TRBD1	TRBV7-9	CASSPSRQGIYEQYF	TGTGCCAGCAGCCCTTCCCGACAGGGGATTTACGAGCAGTACTTC
TRBJ2-7	.	15	TRBD1	TRBV6-6	CASSYGQGRYDEQYF	TGTGCCAGCAGTTACGGACAGGGAAGGTATGACGAGCAGTACTTC
TRBJ2-3	.	15	TRBD2	TRBV10-2	CASSEPAGSTDTQYF	TGCGCCAGCAGCGAGCCAGCGGGGAGCACAGATACGCAGTATTTT
TRBJ2-2	.	17	.	TRBV5-6	CASSSALRDANTGELFF	TGTGCCAGCAGCTCCGCCCTCAGGGATGCGAACACCGGGGAGCTGTTTTTT
TRBJ2-5	.	18	TRBD2	TRBV27	CASSLNPFLAGEEETQYF	TGTGCCAGCAGTTTAAACCCGTTCCTAGCGGGGGAGGAGGAGACCCAGTACTTC
TRBJ1-6	.	14	TRBD1	TRBV6-4	CASSDRDRGSPLHF	TGTGCCAGCAGTGACCGGGACAGGGGTTCACCCCTCCACTTT
TRBJ1-1	.	14	.	TRBV18	CASSPGGGNTEAFF	TGTGCCAGCTCACCGGGTGGAGGGAACACTGAAGCTTTCTTT
TRBJ1-4	.	14	.	TRBV7-9	CASSFNNDNEKLFF	TGTGCCAGCAGCTTTAACAACGATAATGAAAAACTGTTTTTT
TRBJ2-1	.	16	TRBD2	TRBV19	CASSILWRGAGNEQFF	TGTGCCAGTAGTATCCTGTGGCGGGGGGCCGGGAATGAGCAGTTCTTC
TRBJ2-2	.	16	TRBD2	TRBV9	CASSVATSGATGELFF	TGTGCCAGCAGCGTAGCGACTAGCGGCGCCACCGGGGAGCTGTTTTTT
TRBJ2-1	.	14	TRBD1	TRBV5-4	CASSTTGGANEQFF	TGTGCCAGCAGCACGACAGGGGGAGCCAATGAGCAGTTCTTC
TRBJ1-1	.	19	.	TRBV9	CASSVSPMGLPGMGTEAFF	TGTGCCAGCAGCGTAAGTCCAATGGGACTCCCTGGAATGGGCACTGAAGCTTTCTTT
TRBJ2-7	few	15	TRBD1	TRBV4-3	CASSQEDRGSYEQYF	TGCGCCAGCAGCCAAGAGGACAGGGGGTCCTACGAGCAGTACTTC
TRBJ1-2	.	12	.	TRBV9	CASSVGGGGYTF	TGTGCCAGCAGCGTAGGGGGAGGCGGCTACACCTTC
TRBJ2-2	.	12	.	TRBV6-5	CASRYTSGELFF	TGTGCCAGCAGATACACTAGCGGGGAGCTGTTTTTT
TRBJ2-2	.	14	.	TRBV9	CASSTTTNTGELFF	TGTGCCAGCAGCACTACAACGAACACCGGGGAGCTGTTTTTT
TRBJ2-2	once	11	.	TRBV30	CAWREEWELFF	TGTGCCTGGAGAGAGGAGTGGGAGCTGTTTTTT
TRBJ2-7	.	19	TRBD2	TRBV5-6	CASSIGLAGGGIGPYEQYF	TGTGCCAGCAGCATAGGACTAGCGGGGGGCGGTATCGGTCCCTACGAGCAGTACTTC
TRBJ2-6	.	18	TRBD2	TRBV5-4	CASSARGGGGVGANVLTF	TGTGCCAGCAGCGCCAGAGGTGGCGGGGGGGTCGGGGCCAACGTCCTGACTTTC
TRBJ2-7	once	11	.	TRBV2	CASRATYEQYF	TGTGCCAGCAGAGCCACCTACGAGCAGTACTTC
TRBJ1-4	few	15	.	TRBV5-1	CASSLDTERNEKLFF	TGCGCCAGCAGCTTGGATACAGAACGCAATGAAAAACTGTTTTTT
TRBJ1-1	.	12	.	TRBV20-1	CSASGGPAGAFF	TGCAGTGCTAGTGGAGGGCCCGCTGGAGCTTTCTTT
TRBJ2-2	.	15	.	TRBV4-2	CASSLRQLNTGELFF	TGTGCCAGCAGCCTTAGACAGCTAAACACCGGGGAGCTGTTTTTT
TRBJ1-2	.	15	TRBD1	TRBV5-6	CASSLPTQGVGGYTF	TGTGCCAGCAGCCTCCCTACACAGGGGGTGGGTGGCTACACCTTC
TRBJ1-1	.	12	.	TRBV3-1/TRBV3-2	CASSQGRLGAFF	TGTGCCAGCAGCCAAGGGAGGCTGGGAGCTTTCTTT
TRBJ2-5	.	13	.	TRBV29-1	CSVAGVSQETQYF	TGCAGCGTGGCAGGGGTCTCTCAAGAGACCCAGTACTTC